This T cell receptor (beta chain) was captured in a study of cytomegalovirus exposure and HLA in healthy donors. The CDR3 has 10 amino acids. The germline V gene encodes CDR1 SGHNT and CDR2 YENEEA. Trimming left V 5 bases short and J 9 bases short, with 7 bases between. With 60 Vbeta and 13 Jbeta primers, the PCR was carried out. The method was immunoSEQ multiplex PCR; TCRdb's version includes in-frame clones alone and lacks a portion of them. In the table there are approximately 120,000 clones, about four fifths of which are singletons. Sample: PBMCs. The clonotype was recovered from a young woman in good health and CMV-seronegative. The chain employs TRBV11-3 and TRBJ2-5, with TRBD2 as a possible D gene (6 bases). The CDR3 DNA is TGTGCCAGCAGCCCGGGGGCCCAGTACTTC. Amino acids: CASSPGAQYF.